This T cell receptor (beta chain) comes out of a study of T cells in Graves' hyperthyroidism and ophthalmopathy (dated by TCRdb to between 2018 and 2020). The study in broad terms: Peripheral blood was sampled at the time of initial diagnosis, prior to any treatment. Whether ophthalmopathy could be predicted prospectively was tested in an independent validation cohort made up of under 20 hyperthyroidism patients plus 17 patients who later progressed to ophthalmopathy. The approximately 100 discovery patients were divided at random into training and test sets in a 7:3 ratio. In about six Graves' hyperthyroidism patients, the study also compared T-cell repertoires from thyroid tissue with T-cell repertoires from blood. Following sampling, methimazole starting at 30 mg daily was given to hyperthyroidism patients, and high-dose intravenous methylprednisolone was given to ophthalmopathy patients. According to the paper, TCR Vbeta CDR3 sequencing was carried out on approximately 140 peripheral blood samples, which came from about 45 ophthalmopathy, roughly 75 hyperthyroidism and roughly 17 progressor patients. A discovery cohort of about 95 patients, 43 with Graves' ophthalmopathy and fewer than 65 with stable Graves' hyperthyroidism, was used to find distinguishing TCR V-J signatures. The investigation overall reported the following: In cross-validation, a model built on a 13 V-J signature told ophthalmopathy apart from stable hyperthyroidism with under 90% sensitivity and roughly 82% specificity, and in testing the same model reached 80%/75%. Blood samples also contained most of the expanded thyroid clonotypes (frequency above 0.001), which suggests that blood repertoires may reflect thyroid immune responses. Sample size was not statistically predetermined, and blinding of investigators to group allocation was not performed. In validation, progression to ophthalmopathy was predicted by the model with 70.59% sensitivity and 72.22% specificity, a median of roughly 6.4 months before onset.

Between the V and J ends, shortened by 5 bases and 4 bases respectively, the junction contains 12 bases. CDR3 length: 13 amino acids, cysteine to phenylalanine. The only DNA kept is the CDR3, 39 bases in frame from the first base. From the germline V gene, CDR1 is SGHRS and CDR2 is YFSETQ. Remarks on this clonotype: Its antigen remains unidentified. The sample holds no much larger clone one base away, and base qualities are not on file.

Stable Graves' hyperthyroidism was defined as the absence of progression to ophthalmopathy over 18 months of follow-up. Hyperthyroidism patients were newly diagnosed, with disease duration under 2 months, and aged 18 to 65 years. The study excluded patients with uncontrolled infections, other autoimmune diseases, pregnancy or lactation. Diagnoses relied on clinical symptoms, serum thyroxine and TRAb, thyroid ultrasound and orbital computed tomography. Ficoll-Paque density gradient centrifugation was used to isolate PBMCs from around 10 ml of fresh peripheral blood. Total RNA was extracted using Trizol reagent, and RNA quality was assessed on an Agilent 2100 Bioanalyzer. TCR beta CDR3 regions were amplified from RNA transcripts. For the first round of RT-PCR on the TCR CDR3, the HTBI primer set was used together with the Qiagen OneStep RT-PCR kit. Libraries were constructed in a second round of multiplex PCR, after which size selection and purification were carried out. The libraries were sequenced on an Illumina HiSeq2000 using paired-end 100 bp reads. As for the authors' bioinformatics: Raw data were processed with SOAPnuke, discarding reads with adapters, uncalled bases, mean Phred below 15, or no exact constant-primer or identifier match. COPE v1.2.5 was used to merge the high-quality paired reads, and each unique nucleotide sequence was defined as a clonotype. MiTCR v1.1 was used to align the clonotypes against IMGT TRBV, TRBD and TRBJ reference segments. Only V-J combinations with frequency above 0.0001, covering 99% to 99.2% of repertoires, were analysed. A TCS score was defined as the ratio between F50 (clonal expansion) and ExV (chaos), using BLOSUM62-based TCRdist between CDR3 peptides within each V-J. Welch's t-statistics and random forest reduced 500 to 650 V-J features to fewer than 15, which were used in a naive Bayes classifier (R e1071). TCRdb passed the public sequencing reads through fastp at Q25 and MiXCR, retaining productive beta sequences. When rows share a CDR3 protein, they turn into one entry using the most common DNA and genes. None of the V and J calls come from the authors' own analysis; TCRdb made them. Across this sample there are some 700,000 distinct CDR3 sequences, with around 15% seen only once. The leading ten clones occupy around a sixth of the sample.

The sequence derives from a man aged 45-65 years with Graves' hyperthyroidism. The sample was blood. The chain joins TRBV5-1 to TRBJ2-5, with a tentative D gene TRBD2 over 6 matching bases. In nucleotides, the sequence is TGCGCCAGCAGGGGCTTGGAGGGAGAGACCCAGTACTTC. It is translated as CASRGLEGETQYF. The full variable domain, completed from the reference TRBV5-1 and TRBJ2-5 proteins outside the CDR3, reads KAGVTQTPRYLIKTRGQQVTLSCSPISGHRSVSWYQQTPGQGLQFLFEYFSETQRNKGNFPGRFSGRQFSNSRSEMNVSTLELGDSALYLCASRGLEGETQYFGPGTRLLVL.